This TCR beta chain was sequenced during a study of blood T cell repertoires in COVID-19. Study-wide context: Whether acute or convalescent, the COVID-19 samples came from the United States, Italy and Spain. T cells, B-cell-depleted T cells, or PBMCs supplied cDNA or gDNA.

Sequencing used immunoSEQ multiplex PCR; TCRdb keeps in-frame clones, though not all of them. The data hold roughly 250,000 clones, with roughly 86% observed a single time. This CDR3 spans 15 amino acids. Germline assignment: CDR1 MNHNS and CDR2 SASEGT. Losses at the gene ends were 3 bases for V and 4 bases for J; bases not matched to a gene: 5. Participants' own reports of clinical history determined their cohort assignment. The receptor was derived from a woman aged 30 to 39 with acute COVID-19. The chain recombines TRBV6-1 with TRBJ2-5; 10 bases line up with TRBD2. Sequenced: PBMCs or T cells enriched from blood (not recorded which). The CDR3 DNA reads TGTGCCAGCAGTGAGGAGCGGGGGGGGCGAGAGACCCAGTACTTC. Translating gives CASSEERGGRETQYF.